This T cell receptor (beta chain) was retrieved from a study of blood T cell repertoires in COVID-19 (TCRdb year 2020). Turning to the overall study: The collaborator samples originated in the United States, Italy and Spain and spanned the acute and convalescent phases of COVID-19. The material from the prospective study consisted of cDNA or gDNA derived from T cells, B-cell-depleted T cells, or PBMCs. Deeply sampled blood TCRbeta repertoires from subjects exposed to, actively infected with, or recovered from COVID-19 were included in the dataset. The samples were drawn from the first 160 participants of the ongoing ImmuneRACE study and from 1,254 subjects provided by 6 global collaborators. Where available, HLA class I and class II types were taken from metadata supplied by the sample provider and were not determined by assay-based typing. The repertoires were released in a freely available public database intended as a resource for research on the immune response to SARS-CoV-2. A de-identified subject ID, COVID-19 status, age in years and sex were almost always included in the sample metadata.

Participants in the prospective study were aged about 18 to 95 years, lived in about two dozen United States geographic areas, and enrolled through a virtual design. To assign participants to cohorts, the prospective study relied on clinical history that participants themselves reported in a screening survey and a study questionnaire. ImmuneRACE Cohort 3 recovered participants were defined by two consecutive negative NP/OP PCR tests, healthcare professional clearance, or symptom resolution. Mobile phlebotomists in the prospective study collected whole blood, serum and a nasopharyngeal or oropharyngeal swab from every participant. Participants in the prospective study had the option to provide additional blood draws and questionnaires over a roughly 2-month period. Prospective study blood samples were shipped either frozen or at room temperature before DNA extraction. The junction shows trimming of 8 bases on V and 4 bases on J, plus 14 bases between the germline ends. Including the terminal cysteine and phenylalanine, the CDR3 comprises 13 residues. The retained sequence is limited to the CDR3, 39 bases, with the frame set at the first base. The CDR1 and CDR2 encoded by the germline V gene are SNHLY and FYNNEI.

General conclusions and limits of the study: The quantity of clinical and demographic metadata differed by source and by participant and was supplied without curation.

TCRbeta CDR3 regions were amplified from genomic DNA by means of the immunoSEQ Assay, a bias-controlled multiplex PCR. Concerning the study's data processing: The number of nucleated cells in each sample was estimated from the amplification of reference gene primers within the assay. To quantify the absolute abundance of each unique TCRbeta CDR3 rearrangement, sequence reads were collapsed and filtered. For each sample, productive Simpson clonality was calculated by taking the square root of Simpson's diversity index across productive rearrangements. TCRdb obtained this table from immuneACCESS and retained in-frame rearrangements with V and J assigned. These tables miss some clones; where compared with another copy, unresolved V genes account for less than half of the shortfall, and the remainder is unexplained. V, J and clone size are those of that table, while D and trimming were read from the DNA. The sample profile shows about 320,000 clones; 75% to 90% of them were found once. Of the sample, 5% to 5.5% is held by the ten largest clones.

In regard to this clone: Its antigen is not yet known. The record has no base qualities; no much larger clone is one base away.

The chain uses TRBV2 and TRBJ2-5, with TRBD1 as a weak D call on 6 bases. The clonotype comes from a man in his 60s who had recovered from COVID-19. Sequencing was performed on PBMCs or T cells enriched from blood (not recorded which). The CDR3 in this case is CASVKAGVETQYF. The nucleotide sequence is given as TGTGCCAGCGTCAAGGCAGGGGTAGAGACCCAGTACTTC.